This T cell receptor (beta chain) stems from a study of shared clonotypes between healthy human individuals. Regarding the study as a whole: Sharing across a handful of donors was seen in 4% to 5.5% of naive CD4 clonotypes.

Terminally differentiated effector memory CD45RA+ cells were excluded from the naive CD8 cells, which were CD45RO-negative and positively selected for CCR7. Measured with immunoSEQ multiplex PCR; TCRdb has only the in-frame clones, and not every one. The sample consists of under 2,000,000 clones, about 95% of them appearing once. CDR3 length: 18 residues. V shed 1 base and J shed 0 bases, with 17 bases lying between them. Germline values: CDR1 SGHRS, CDR2 YFSETQ. Points on this clone: The antigen remains undetermined.

Specimen: naive CD8+ T cells sorted from blood. This TCR came from a man aged 18 to 29 in good health. This sequence joins TRBV5-1 and TRBJ1-3; D ambiguous. CDR3 DNA sequence: TGCGCCAGCAGCTTGACCGGGCCAGAGATCCTCTCTGGAAACACCATATATTTT. Its translation is CASSLTGPEILSGNTIYF.